Below are 30 T cell receptor beta chains sequenced from a single sample in a study of cytomegalovirus exposure and HLA in healthy donors. The PCR employed 60 Vbeta primers together with 13 Jbeta primers. The data were produced by immunoSEQ multiplex PCR, yet TCRdb's version contains in-frame clones alone and is incomplete. The sample yields 95,000 to 150,000 clones, roughly 81% seen once. The sequencing input was PBMCs. Receptor source: a woman in her 30s in good health and CMV-seronegative.

The chain has TRBV19 and TRBJ1-4; TRBD1 aligns across 10 bases. This CDR3 is built from 16 residues. Germline CDR1 is LNHDA and CDR2 is SQIVND (reference sequence). The V segment lost 4 bases and the J segment 3 bases; nucleotides outside the gene matches: 5. DNA for the CDR3: TGTGCCAGTAGTAAGGGGACAGGGGTCCCTAATGAAAAACTGTTTTTT. Its translation: CASSKGTGVPNEKLFF.

This clone was seen only once. The CDR3 DNA reads as TGTGCCAGCAGCTCCTCCGGGACAGGGAACTATGGCTACACCTTC. Its protein product is CASSSSGTGNYGYTF. The V gene is TRBV11-3, the J gene TRBJ1-2, with 9 bases aligning to TRBD1. CDR1 and CDR2 from the germline V gene are SGHNT and YENEEA. This CDR3 region has 15 residues. Trimming took 4 bases from V and 2 from J; bases not matched to a gene: 5.

CDR3 loop: CASSSVRGRTTGELFF. The DNA of the CDR3 is TGTGCCAGCAGCTCCGTTCGAGGGCGGACCACCGGGGAGCTGTTTTTT. V is TRBV11-2 and J is TRBJ2-2; D perhaps matches TRBD2 (5 bases). The length of the CDR3 is 16 residues. Germline assignment: CDR1 SGHAT and CDR2 FQNNGV. The V and J ends lost 4 bases and 4 bases respectively, with 16 bases between them.

J is TRBJ2-7 and V is TRBV2; TRBD2 might be the D (7 bases). Germline V gene sequence: CDR1 SNHLY, CDR2 FYNNEI. This CDR3 is 15 amino acids long. Trimming pared 4 bases from V and 6 bases from J, leaving 19 bases between. The CDR3 DNA is TGTGCCAGCAGTGGCGGGAGACAGGCTTCCCGCGAGCAGTACTTC. Its protein is CASSGGRQASREQYF.

The V and J genes are TRBV7-9 and TRBJ2-2, with D possibly matching TRBD2 (5 bases). In germline, CDR1 is SEHNR, CDR2 FQNEAQ (reference sequence). The V gene lost 1 base and the J gene lost 6 bases, with 9 bases spanning the gap. The CDR3 extends over 14 amino acids. DNA for the CDR3: TGTGCCAGCAGCTTAGGGGGAGTACCCGGGGAGCTGTTTTTT. Its translation: CASSLGGVPGELFF. Combining the CDR3 with reference TRBV7-9 and TRBJ2-2 gives the whole variable domain DTGVSQNPRHKITKRGQNVTFRCDPISEHNRLYWYRQTLGQGPEFLTYFQNEAQLEKSRLLSDRFSAERPKGSFSTLEIQRTEQGDSAMYLCASSLGGVPGELFFGEGSRLTVL.

For the CDR3, the DNA is TGTGCCAGCAGCCGCGTTCGCTCTGGGGCCAACGTCCTGACTTTC. Its translation is CASSRVRSGANVLTF. The V gene is TRBV7-2, the J gene TRBJ2-6; D remains ambiguous. The V end was cut by 5 bases, the J end by 0 bases, with 8 bases between. This CDR3 is 15 amino acids long. The germline V gene encodes CDR1 SGHTA and CDR2 FQGNSA.

The rearrangement links TRBV19 to TRBJ1-6, with D perhaps matching TRBD1 (6 bases). V lost 7 bases and J 5 bases, leaving 21 bases between the germline ends. The CDR3 spans 17 residues. Germline V gene data show CDR1 as LNHDA and CDR2 as SQIVND (reference sequence). CDR3 loop: CASNNAAGGGHNSPLHF. The CDR3 nucleotides read TGTGCCAGTAACAACGCAGCGGGGGGCGGTCATAATTCACCCCTCCACTTT.

The V call is TRBV7-9, the J call TRBJ1-2; D not resolved. V lost 1 base to trimming and J lost 6 bases, with 6 bases between them. The CDR3 consists of 12 residues. Germline V lookup: CDR1 SEHNR, CDR2 FQNEAQ (reference sequence). The CDR3 loop reads CASSLGRDGYTF. CDR3 nucleotides: TGTGCCAGCAGCTTAGGTCGGGATGGCTACACCTTC.

The chain employs TRBV29-1 and TRBJ1-6; TRBD1 aligns across 9 bases. Germline V lookup: CDR1 SQVTM, CDR2 ANQGSEA. Trimming at V came to 6 bases and at J to 9 bases, leaving 9 bases not matched to a gene. The CDR3 consists of 14 residues. CDR3: CSVRTQGAGSPLHF. DNA for the CDR3: TGCAGCGTGAGAACACAGGGGGCTGGTTCACCCCTCCACTTT.

This clone was observed a single time. The chain carries TRBV6-5 and TRBJ2-3; 8 bases fit TRBD1. V lost 5 bases, J lost 4 bases, and 8 bases stayed unmatched. Germline V gives CDR1 MNHEY, CDR2 SVGAGI. The CDR3 contains 15 residues. The CDR3 sequence: CASSLQGARSDTQYF. The CDR3 bases are TGTGCCAGCAGTCTCCAGGGGGCCCGGTCAGATACGCAGTATTTT.

The chain combines TRBV4-1 with TRBJ2-5; 7 bases match TRBD1. The J call could be wrong; TRBJ2-7 is a better fit for the DNA end. Germline loops: CDR1 MGHRA, CDR2 YSYEKL. The CDR3 totals 15 residues. CDR3 amino acids: CASSRGTASSYEQYF. The CDR3 DNA reads as TGCGCCAGCAGCCGGGGGACAGCGAGCTCCTACGAGCAGTACTTC.

The V call is TRBV21-1, the J call TRBJ1-4. TRBV21-1 is a pseudogene. The CDR3 has 16 amino acids. The CDR3 region is CASSNGRRGVSEKLFF. The CDR3 coding sequence is TGTGCCAGCAGCAATGGCAGACGGGGGGTTAGTGAAAAACTGTTTTTT.

This clone was detected a few times. This chain joins TRBV6-1 and TRBJ2-7; D remains unclear. Germline lookup yields CDR1 MNHNS and CDR2 SASEGT. V shed 3 bases and J shed 5 bases, with 11 bases lying between them. CDR3 length: 13 amino acids. CDR3 amino acids: CASSDLSFDEQYF. As DNA, the CDR3 is TGTGCCAGCAGTGATTTGTCTTTCGACGAGCAGTACTTC.

This rearrangement joins TRBV7-9 to TRBJ1-1, with unresolved D. With 1 base removed from V and 1 base from J, the gap between germline ends came to 7 bases. Germline V gene sequence: CDR1 SEHNR, CDR2 FQNEAQ (reference sequence). The CDR3 sequence is 14 residues long. The CDR3 bases are TGTGCCAGCAGCTTAGTTTCTCCGAACACTGAAGCTTTCTTT. The encoded protein is CASSLVSPNTEAFF.

A few counts support this clone. This sequence joins TRBV7-9 and TRBJ2-7, with TRBD1 matching over 9 bases. CDR3 size: 19 residues. Germline V gene lookup returns CDR1 SEHNR and CDR2 FQNEAQ (reference sequence). J gave up 4 bases and V 1 base, and 17 bases lay outside the gene matches. CDR3 loop: CASSLDAGTGSPLSYEQYF. The CDR3 DNA is TGTGCCAGCAGCTTAGATGCGGGGACAGGGAGCCCATTGTCTTACGAGCAGTACTTC.

This clone occurred once. This rearrangement joins TRBV7-9 to TRBJ2-5; the D gene is possibly TRBD2 (5 bases). The end of the DNA fits TRBJ2-7 better, so the J call may be wrong. The length of the CDR3 is 15 residues. From germline, CDR1 is SEHNR and CDR2 FQNEAQ (reference sequence). The CDR3 loop reads CASSLATKVSYEQYF. CDR3 coding DNA: TGTGCCAGCAGCTTGGCGACTAAGGTGTCCTACGAGCAGTACTTC.

The rearrangement uses TRBV15 and TRBJ1-3; TRBD1 matches at 7 bases. CDR3 length equals 14 residues. V shed 5 bases and J 4 bases; nucleotides not matched to a gene: 5. Germline-derived CDR1 and CDR2 are LNHNV and YYDKDF (reference sequence). CDR3 region: CATSGDRAGNTIYF. CDR3 nucleotides: TGTGCCACCAGCGGCGACAGGGCCGGAAACACCATATATTTT. Supplemented by reference TRBV15 and TRBJ1-3, the full variable domain reads DAMVIQNPRYQVTQFGKPVTLSCSQTLNHNVMYWYQQKSSQAPKLLFHYYDKDFNNEADTPDNFQSRRPNTSFCFLDIRSPGLGDTAMYLCATSGDRAGNTIYFGEGSWLTVV.

This sequence joins TRBV30 and TRBJ2-1; TRBD2 agrees at 8 bases. The V segment lost 5 bases and the J segment 8 bases; nucleotides outside the gene matches: 8. The CDR3 is 13 residues long. The germline CDR1 and CDR2 sequences are GTSNPN and SVGIG (reference sequence). The CDR3 region is CAWGKAGVYEQFF. The CDR3 DNA follows: TGTGCCTGGGGTAAAGCGGGAGTTTATGAGCAGTTCTTC.

This chain links TRBV5-6 with TRBJ2-7, with D perhaps TRBD1 (5 bases). Trimming removed 4 bases from V and 5 bases from J, with 19 bases in between. Germline values: CDR1 SGHDT, CDR2 YYEEEE. The CDR3 spans 15 residues. CDR3 amino acids: CASSRPTAGNHEQYF. The CDR3, as DNA: TGTGCCAGCAGCCGGCCTACGGCAGGGAACCACGAGCAGTACTTC.

The chain carries TRBV6-5 and TRBJ1-2; 9 bases match TRBD1. With V trimmed by 5 bases and J by 5 bases, 6 bases remained unmatched. This CDR3 is built from 14 residues. Germline V gives CDR1 MNHEY, CDR2 SVGAGI. As DNA, the CDR3 is TGTGCCAGCAGTGGGACAGGGACCAGTTATGGCTACACCTTC. This codes for CASSGTGTSYGYTF.

The chain links TRBV12-5 to TRBJ2-7; possible D gene TRBD1, 6 bases. Germline assignment: CDR1 LGHNT and CDR2 FRNRAP. The CDR3 length is 12 residues. Trimming cost V 6 bases and J 4 bases, with 10 bases left between them. CDR3 DNA sequence: TGTGCTAGTGGACTCGACAGGTACGAGCAGTACTTC. It yields the protein CASGLDRYEQYF.

This clone was seen just once. This chain links TRBV19 with TRBJ2-7; 7 bases map to TRBD1. The V segment lost 7 bases and the J segment 5 bases; nucleotides outside the gene matches: 11. The length of the CDR3 is 14 residues. The germline gives CDR1 LNHDA, CDR2 SQIVND (reference sequence). The CDR3 region has the DNA TGTGCCAGTACCAGCCTGGACAGGCTGGACGAGCAGTACTTC. Its protein is CASTSLDRLDEQYF.

This rearrangement joins TRBV27 to TRBJ2-1, with 9 bases that match TRBD2. In germline, CDR1 is MNHEY, CDR2 SMNVEV (reference sequence). V was clipped by 6 bases and J by 7 bases; unmatched bases: 16. The CDR3 runs 17 residues. The CDR3 nucleotides read TGTGCCAGCAGCAGCAATTTGCGGGGGGGCCTAAGGAATGAGCAGTTCTTC. This sequence encodes CASSSNLRGGLRNEQFF.

This clone was picked up one time. The chain links TRBV27 to TRBJ1-6, with a possible D match to TRBD1 (5 bases). The CDR3 consists of 14 residues. Germline assignment: CDR1 MNHEY and CDR2 SMNVEV (reference sequence). V was cut by 6 bases and J by 6 bases, with 12 bases left in between. The CDR3 reads CASRMTVGNSPLHF. CDR3 DNA sequence: TGTGCCAGCAGAATGACAGTTGGTAATTCACCCCTCCACTTT.

CDR3 loop: CASSYSRGTETQYF. CDR3 coding DNA: TGTGCCAGCAGTTACAGCAGGGGGACAGAGACCCAGTACTTC. V gene TRBV6-5 combines with J gene TRBJ2-5, with 7 nucleotides matching TRBD1. In germline, CDR1 is MNHEY, CDR2 SVGAGI. Trimming took 2 bases from V and 4 from J; bases not matched to a gene: 4. The CDR3 extends over 14 amino acids.

The chain carries TRBV18 and TRBJ2-1; tentatively, D is TRBD1 (6 bases). Trimming removed 1 base from V and 4 bases from J, with 11 bases in between. Germline V gene data show CDR1 as KGHSH and CDR2 as LQKENI. The CDR3 extends over 15 amino acids. The CDR3 sequence is CASSPQGVPYNEQFF. CDR3 nucleotides: TGTGCCAGCTCACCACAGGGGGTACCATACAATGAGCAGTTCTTC.

This clone was seen a handful of times. The chain combines TRBV5-5 with TRBJ2-7; 11 nucleotides match TRBD2. This CDR3 region has 17 residues. Germline-derived CDR1 and CDR2 are SGHKS and YYEKEE (reference sequence). Germline trimming cut 5 bases from V and 0 bases from J; bases unmatched to any gene: 10. The CDR3 bases are TGTGCCAGCAGTTCACCTGAGACTAGCGGGGCCTCCTACGAGCAGTACTTC. It codes for CASSSPETSGASYEQYF.

This chain joins TRBV6-5 and TRBJ1-2; 9 bases are a match to TRBD1. The CDR3 has 13 amino acids. CDR1 and CDR2 (germline): MNHEY, SVGAGI. The ends lost 6 bases at V and 5 bases at J; junction bases unmatched: 4. CDR3 loop: CASRRQGGYGYTF. CDR3 nucleotides: TGTGCCAGCAGAAGACAGGGGGGATATGGCTACACCTTC.

V gene TRBV7-3 combines with J gene TRBJ2-2, with 9 positions matching TRBD2. With V trimmed by 2 bases and J by 5 bases, 15 bases remained unmatched. The CDR3 length is 19 residues. CDR1 is SGHTA and CDR2 is FQGTGA in the germline V gene. This chain's CDR3 is CASSLYGRKGSGRTGELFF. The CDR3 DNA reads TGTGCCAGCAGCTTATATGGTCGGAAGGGTAGCGGGAGAACCGGGGAGCTGTTTTTT.

The V gene is TRBV5-1, the J gene TRBJ2-1; 8 bases map to TRBD2. Trimming at V came to 5 bases and at J to 0 bases, leaving 22 bases not matched to a gene. CDR1 and CDR2 (germline): SGHRS, YFSETQ. This CDR3 spans 21 amino acids. This chain's CDR3 is CASRKWGLGLEEAGSYNEQFF. DNA for the CDR3: TGCGCCAGCAGGAAATGGGGTCTGGGACTAGAGGAGGCAGGCTCCTACAATGAGCAGTTCTTC.